These 19 T cell receptor beta chains originate from one sample sequenced in a study of cytomegalovirus exposure and HLA in healthy donors. Primers: 60 Vbeta forward and 13 Jbeta reverse. Libraries were prepared by immunoSEQ multiplex PCR; TCRdb keeps only in-frame clonotypes and omits some of them. In the table there are under 200,000 clones, 70% to 80% of which are singletons. Material for sequencing was PBMCs. Every receptor here comes from a woman under 40 in good health and CMV-seropositive.

This clone was detected only a few times. The CDR3 protein is CASRSTGYEQYF. As DNA, the CDR3 is TGTGCCAGCAGATCGACAGGATACGAGCAGTACTTC. The V call is TRBV11-2, the J call TRBJ2-7, with D tentatively TRBD1 (6 bases). V was cut by 6 bases and J by 4 bases, with 10 bases left in between. The CDR3 loop spans 12 amino acids. Germline V gene sequence: CDR1 SGHAT, CDR2 FQNNGV.

The rearrangement joins TRBV29-1 to TRBJ1-4, with 8 bases matching TRBD1. V shed 5 bases and J 3 bases; nucleotides not matched to a gene: 5. The CDR3 loop spans 14 amino acids. Germline V gene lookup returns CDR1 SQVTM and CDR2 ANQGSEA. CDR3 in amino acids: CSVRRTGSNEKLFF. For the CDR3, the DNA is TGCAGCGTTCGAAGGACAGGGTCTAATGAAAAACTGTTTTTT.

With respect to this clone: Its ends do not fully match the called genes, so a read error is possible. This chain connects TRBV7-9 to TRBJ1-2; D ambiguous. Germline V CDR1 and CDR2: SEHNR, FQNEAQ (reference sequence). The CDR3 is 12 residues long. CDR3 coding DNA: TGTTCCAGCAGCCCACTCCACGATGGCTACACCTTC. Translation gives CSSSPLHDGYTF.

This clone has more than one count but fewer than ten. The junction does not match germline at one end; this may be a read error. The chain couples TRBV28 to TRBJ1-4; 8 bases are shared with TRBD1. Germline V CDR1 and CDR2: MDHEN, SYDVKM. This CDR3 is 11 amino acids long. CDR3 DNA sequence: TGTGCCAGCAGTGATAGGGAACAGGGGGATTTT. It encodes CASSDREQGDF.

The CDR3 loop reads CASSGSQADWYHEQYF. In DNA, the CDR3 is TGTGCCAGCAGTGGGTCACAGGCAGATTGGTACCACGAGCAGTACTTC. The chain combines TRBV27 with TRBJ2-7; the D gene is possibly TRBD1 (5 bases). The V and J ends lost 5 bases and 5 bases respectively, with 22 bases between them. The germline CDR1 and CDR2 sequences are MNHEY and SMNVEV (reference sequence). This CDR3 has 16 residues.

This chain uses TRBV7-2 with TRBJ2-7; tentative D call: TRBD2 (6 bases). CDR3 size: 15 residues. The germline gives CDR1 SGHTA, CDR2 FQGNSA. The V end was cut by 2 bases, the J end by 3 bases, with 14 bases between. The CDR3 DNA reads as TGTGCCAGCAGCTTATCCCCCGGGAGTTTCTACGAGCAGTACTTC. This encodes CASSLSPGSFYEQYF.

The chain joins TRBV28 to TRBJ2-2; the D is unclear. V dropped 7 bases and J dropped 4 bases, with 7 bases sitting between them. The CDR3 is 12 amino acids. CDR1 MDHEN and CDR2 SYDVKM come from the germline V gene. This chain's CDR3 is CASISGTGELFF. CDR3 bases: TGTGCCAGCATATCAGGCACCGGGGAGCTGTTTTTT. The full variable domain, its missing parts supplied by reference TRBV28 and TRBJ2-2, is DVKVTQSSRYLVKRTGEKVFLECVQDMDHENMFWYRQDPGLGLRLIYFSYDVKMKEKGDIPEGYSVSREKKERFSLILESASTNQTSMYLCASISGTGELFFGEGSRLTVL.

This rearrangement joins TRBV13 to TRBJ2-5; TRBD2 might be the D (6 bases). Trimming removed 4 bases at V and 1 base at J, with 13 bases between. There are 15 residues in the CDR3. Germline V gene sequence: CDR1 PRHDT, CDR2 FYEKMQ (reference sequence). CDR3 in amino acids: CASSSRGLLQETQYF. Written as DNA, the CDR3 is TGTGCCAGCAGCTCCCGCGGACTACTCCAAGAGACCCAGTACTTC.

A note on this clone: An end of the junction differs from the germline gene, which may be a read error. This chain uses TRBV9 with TRBJ2-2, with 11 bases that match TRBD2. The CDR3 totals 16 residues. Germline V lookup: CDR1 SGDLS, CDR2 YYNGEE. CDR3 region: CAGSVETTSGGGELFF. CDR3 bases: TGTGCCGGCAGCGTAGAAACAACTAGCGGGGGCGGGGAGCTGTTTTTT.

This chain's CDR3 is CASSLQGPTYNEQFF. For the CDR3, the DNA is TGTGCCAGCAGTTTACAGGGTCCCACCTACAATGAGCAGTTCTTC. The chain combines TRBV27 with TRBJ2-1; tentative D call: TRBD1 (5 bases). The CDR3 extends over 15 amino acids. Trimming pared 2 bases from V and 2 bases from J, leaving 10 bases between. CDR1 is MNHEY, CDR2 SMNVEV, per germline (reference sequence).

The table lists this clone with a count of one. The rearrangement uses TRBV11-2 and TRBJ1-5; TRBD1 matches at 7 bases. The CDR3 totals 14 residues. With V trimmed by 5 bases and J by 3 bases, 4 bases remained unmatched. Per germline, CDR1 SGHAT and CDR2 FQNNGV. Written as DNA, the CDR3 is TGTGCCAGCAGCCCGACAGGGCACAATCAGCCCCAGCATTTT. Translated: CASSPTGHNQPQHF.

The chain recombines TRBV11-2 with TRBJ2-1; 9 bases agree with TRBD2. This CDR3 is 15 amino acids long. CDR1 is SGHAT, CDR2 FQNNGV, per germline. Unmatched junction bases numbered 7, after V lost 4 bases and J lost 6 bases. The CDR3 DNA is TGTGCCAGCAGCTCCCTGACTAGCGGAGGCAATGAGCAGTTCTTC. Translating gives CASSSLTSGGNEQFF.

This sequence joins TRBV5-1 and TRBJ2-3, with D possibly TRBD1 on 7 matching bases. V lost 1 base and J 4 bases, leaving 16 bases between the germline ends. Looked up from germline, CDR1 is SGHRS and CDR2 is YFSETQ. The CDR3 has 16 amino acids. The CDR3 region is CASSLWRQGGPDTQYF. CDR3 nucleotide sequence: TGCGCCAGCAGCTTGTGGAGGCAGGGGGGTCCAGATACGCAGTATTTT.

The chain is built from TRBV15 and TRBJ2-7; 11 bases agree with TRBD1. Germline values: CDR1 LNHNV, CDR2 YYDKDF (reference sequence). J was trimmed by 2 bases and V by 2 bases; bases with no gene match: 5. This CDR3 region has 16 residues. CDR3 protein: CATSRLGQGGTYEQYF. CDR3 sequence (DNA): TGTGCCACCAGCAGATTGGGACAGGGGGGAACCTACGAGCAGTACTTC.

The chain employs TRBV19 and TRBJ2-7; 9 nucleotides line up with TRBD1. The CDR3 is 17 amino acids. Germline V CDR1 and CDR2: LNHDA, SQIVND (reference sequence). Trimming cost V 5 bases and J 4 bases; bases outside gene matches: 15. CDR3 loop: CASSAFTGTGTGYEQYF. The CDR3 DNA reads as TGTGCCAGTAGTGCATTTACCGGAACCGGGACAGGGTACGAGCAGTACTTC.

The rearrangement joins TRBV5-4 to TRBJ2-2; 8 bases agree with TRBD2. V lost 0 bases and J lost 10; bases outside the gene matches: 8. The CDR3 consists of 15 residues. Looked up from germline, CDR1 is SGHNT and CDR2 is YYREEE (reference sequence). CDR3 sequence reads: CASSLELAERTELFF. The CDR3 nucleotides read TGTGCCAGCAGCTTGGAACTAGCGGAAAGGACGGAGCTGTTTTTT.

The chain recombines TRBV9 with TRBJ2-2; tentatively, D is TRBD2 (5 bases). V shed 0 bases and J shed 2 bases, with 5 bases lying between them. The germline CDR1 and CDR2 sequences are SGDLS and YYNGEE. CDR3 size: 14 residues. In nucleotides, the CDR3 is TGTGCCAGCAGCGTAGGGACTAACACCGGGGAGCTGTTTTTT. Translation gives CASSVGTNTGELFF.

The V and J genes are TRBV30 and TRBJ2-3; no definite D call. This CDR3 has 11 residues. Trimming shortened V by 3 bases and J by 3 bases, and 4 bases separated the two germline ends. Germline V gene data show CDR1 as GTSNPN and CDR2 as SVGIG (reference sequence). CDR3 coding DNA: TGTGCCTGGAGCGAGACAGATACGCAGTATTTT. Encoded protein: CAWSETDTQYF.

The V gene is TRBV18, the J gene TRBJ2-1; 12 bases align to TRBD2. J lost 4 bases, V lost 3 bases, and 7 bases had no gene match. CDR1 and CDR2 from the germline V gene are KGHSH and LQKENI. The CDR3 runs 17 residues. The CDR3: CASSPSSGRVRYNEQFF. The DNA for the CDR3 is TGTGCCAGCTCACCGTCTAGCGGGAGGGTTAGGTACAATGAGCAGTTCTTC.